This entry describes one T cell receptor beta chain. These data originate in a study of blood T cell repertoires in COVID-19. Study summary: Material from acute and convalescent COVID-19 was sourced from the United States, Italy and Spain. Sources were T cells, B-cell-depleted T cells, or PBMCs; the material itself was cDNA or gDNA.

This CDR3 is 15 amino acids long. V was trimmed by 0 bases and J by 2 bases, leaving 9 bases between them. Germline V CDR1 and CDR2: SGHDT, YYEEEE. Sequenced by immunoSEQ multiplex PCR; TCRdb stores in-frame clones only, minus some. The table includes roughly 330,000 clones, around 87% detected once. Participant ages covered about 18 to 100 years across around 22 US areas. Each recovered donor of Cohort 3 presented with two negative PCRs, clearance, or symptom resolution. Sequenced material: PBMCs or T cells enriched from blood (not recorded which). The receptor's source is a woman aged 25 to 39 who had recovered from COVID-19. The chain combines TRBV5-6 with TRBJ1-3, with D tentatively TRBD1 (6 bases). CDR3 bases: TGTGCCAGCAGCTTGGTGGGGGCGGCTGGAAACACCATATATTTT. This translates into CASSLVGAAGNTIYF.